In its sample, the clone carrying this T cell receptor (beta chain) was seen many times. Unique molecular identifiers were used in preparing the TCRbeta library. MiXCR, run by TCRdb on the PCR reads, gives a single entry per CDR3 protein. Of fewer than 350,000 distinct CDR3 sequences listed, roughly a tenth are singletons. The record originates from a study of T-cell reconstitution after alpha-beta-depleted transplantation in children. Germline V gene sequence: CDR1 KGHSH, CDR2 LQKENI. This CDR3 has 14 amino acids. V lost 0 bases and J lost 1, with 5 bases in between. The rearrangement joins TRBV18 to TRBJ2-3; D gene ambiguous. This TCR was sampled from a boy younger than two with acute myeloid leukemia, due to receive a stem cell transplant. This material consisted of PBMCs, taken before TCRalphabeta/CD19-depleted stem cell transplant. The CDR3 sequence is CASSPPTGTDTQYF. CDR3 nucleotide sequence: TGTGCCAGCTCACCACCCACGGGCACAGATACGCAGTATTTT.